The 28 T cell receptor beta chains below come from one sample, sequenced in a study of graft-versus-host responses after intestinal transplantation. The antigens for these receptors are not known. TCRdb's copy holds only in-frame clones and misses some; the assay was immunoSEQ multiplex PCR. The sample has 75,000 to 100,000 clones, 80% to 95% seen once; the top ten hold around 0.17%. The sequenced sample was unstimulated CD4+ T cells sorted from spleen or lymph node cells, obtained before intestinal transplant. The origin of the receptors is a human donor who received an intestinal transplant.

This rearrangement joins TRBV6-5 to TRBJ1-2, with D perhaps TRBD1 (5 bases). Germline V lookup: CDR1 MNHEY, CDR2 SVGAGI. This CDR3 has 14 residues. The V gene lost 6 bases and the J gene lost 7 bases, with 18 bases spanning the gap. For the CDR3, the DNA is TGTGCCAGCAGGACGACAAGGGGCACGGGTGGCTACACCTTC. Its translation: CASRTTRGTGGYTF.

Here the CDR3 reads CASSGSGGKETQYF. In DNA, the CDR3 is TGTGCCAGCTCGGGGAGCGGGGGGAAGGAGACCCAGTACTTC. The chain combines TRBV7-9 with TRBJ2-5, with 9 positions matching TRBD2. V shed 8 bases, J shed 5 bases, and the junction held 9 bases outside the gene matches. Germline V gene lookup returns CDR1 SEHNR and CDR2 FQNEAQ (reference sequence). The CDR3 covers 14 residues.

The chain uses TRBV14 and TRBJ1-1; D is possibly TRBD1 (5 bases). Germline V gene data show CDR1 as SGHDN and CDR2 as FVKESK. V was shortened by 4 bases and J by 4 bases, with 16 bases between the two germline ends. The CDR3 consists of 15 residues. CDR3 sequence reads: CASSPMGLTGTEAFF. Here the CDR3 DNA reads TGTGCCAGCAGCCCGATGGGCCTAACAGGCACTGAAGCTTTCTTT.

The rearrangement joins TRBV5-1 to TRBJ2-7, with TRBD1 matching over 11 bases. The J segment lost 2 bases and the V segment lost 4 bases, leaving 8 bases of the junction unmatched. Germline V lookup: CDR1 SGHRS, CDR2 YFSETQ. This CDR3 has 16 residues. DNA for the CDR3: TGCGCCAGCAGCCTTGGTGGGACAGGGGGTGCCTACGAGCAGTACTTC. Its protein is CASSLGGTGGAYEQYF.

V and J are TRBV4-2 and TRBJ2-1; 9 bases map to TRBD2. The CDR3 covers 16 residues. Germline trimming cut 0 bases from V and 8 bases from J; bases unmatched to any gene: 8. CDR1 LGHNA and CDR2 YNFKEQ come from the germline V gene. The CDR3 sequence: CASSQDASGRLYEQFF. CDR3 sequence (DNA): TGTGCCAGCAGCCAAGATGCAAGCGGGAGGTTATATGAGCAGTTCTTC.

This clone has just one count. The rearrangement links TRBV19 to TRBJ2-1; TRBD1 aligns across 9 bases. The CDR3 is 14 residues long. V dropped 8 bases and J dropped 4; count of bases not matched to a gene: 6. CDR1 is LNHDA and CDR2 is SQIVND in the germline V gene (reference sequence). CDR3 loop: CASAGQGLYNEQFF. The CDR3 region has the DNA TGTGCCAGTGCCGGACAGGGGCTATACAATGAGCAGTTCTTC.

The table lists this clone with a count of one. The chain joins TRBV6-5 to TRBJ1-2, with D unresolved. The CDR3 covers 16 residues. Germline V gene sequence: CDR1 MNHEY, CDR2 SVGAGI. V was clipped by 3 bases and J by 0 bases, with 14 bases between them. The CDR3 spells CASSYYGLGANYGYTF. The CDR3 coding sequence is TGTGCCAGCAGTTATTACGGGTTAGGAGCTAACTATGGCTACACCTTC.

This clone has just a few counts. The gene calls are TRBV5-4 and TRBJ2-4; TRBD2 aligns across 10 bases. CDR1 and CDR2 (germline): SGHNT, YYREEE (reference sequence). This CDR3 spans 14 amino acids. Trimming took 5 bases from V and 8 from J; bases not matched to a gene: 7. CDR3 DNA: TGTGCCAGCAGGACAGCGGGAGGGCCGGACATTCAGTACTTC. Translated, it gives CASRTAGGPDIQYF.

The chain employs TRBV27 and TRBJ1-1, with a weak D call TRBD1 (5 bases). The germline V gene encodes CDR1 MNHEY and CDR2 SMNVEV (reference sequence). There are 16 residues in the CDR3. Between the trimmed V and J ends, which lost 4 bases and 1 base, there was a span of 16 bases. The CDR3 loop is CASSSGIGVWNTEAFF. The CDR3 DNA reads TGTGCCAGCAGTTCCGGCATAGGGGTTTGGAACACTGAAGCTTTCTTT.

This clone was found once. The chain recombines TRBV29-1 with TRBJ2-3; 16 bases are a match to TRBD2. This CDR3 is 17 amino acids long. From germline, CDR1 is SQVTM and CDR2 ANQGSEA. V gave up 8 bases and J gave up 1 base; unmatched junction bases: 9. In DNA, the CDR3 is TGCAGCACCCAGGGACTAGCGGGAGGGAAGGGCACAGATACGCAGTATTTT. It specifies CSTQGLAGGKGTDTQYF.

The chain is built from TRBV6-1 and TRBJ2-1; no clear D. Per the germline V gene, CDR1 is MNHNS and CDR2 is SASEGT. CDR3 size: 13 residues. Trimming stripped 6 bases from V and 10 bases from J, with 16 bases between. The DNA for the CDR3 is TGTGCCAGCAGAGCGACGGTCCTTGGCGAGCAGTTCTTC. It encodes CASRATVLGEQFF.

In its sample, this clone was seen a few times. The V and J genes are TRBV25-1 and TRBJ2-5, with D tentatively TRBD2 (6 bases). The CDR3 sequence is 12 residues long. CDR1 is MGHDK, CDR2 SYGVNS, per germline. V dropped 8 bases and J dropped 5 bases, with 12 bases sitting between them. DNA for the CDR3: TGTGCCAGCTGTCGGGGGTACGAGACCCAGTACTTC. Protein sequence: CASCRGYETQYF.

The chain combines TRBV5-4 with TRBJ2-1, with D unresolved. This CDR3 spans 17 amino acids. The ends were cut back, 3 bases at V and 0 bases at J, with 16 bases in the middle. Germline V gene data show CDR1 as SGHNT and CDR2 as YYREEE (reference sequence). The CDR3 coding sequence is TGTGCCAGCAGCTCGAAGACGGGTGCTGCCTCCTACAATGAGCAGTTCTTC. Protein sequence: CASSSKTGAASYNEQFF.

V is TRBV6-5 and J is TRBJ2-1, with D perhaps matching TRBD2 (7 bases). Germline V gene lookup returns CDR1 MNHEY and CDR2 SVGAGI. The ends were cut back, 4 bases at V and 9 bases at J, with 10 bases in the middle. The CDR3 length is 12 residues. Written as DNA, the CDR3 is TGTGCCAGCAGTTTAGGGGGGGTTGAGCAGTTCTTC. Translated: CASSLGGVEQFF.

The chain is built from TRBV5-1 and TRBJ1-3; 9 positions agree with TRBD1. The CDR3 is made up of 15 amino acids. Germline CDR1 reads SGHRS; CDR2 reads YFSETQ. V dropped 7 bases and J dropped 0; count of bases not matched to a gene: 5. This CDR3 is CASRGQGLSGNTIYF. For the CDR3, the DNA is TGCGCCAGCCGAGGACAGGGGCTCTCTGGAAACACCATATATTTT.

This chain uses TRBV4-1 with TRBJ2-3, with TRBD2 matching over 9 bases. CDR1 is MGHRA and CDR2 is YSYEKL in the germline V gene. V was pared by 0 bases and J by 4 bases, with 8 bases of the junction left unmatched. This CDR3 spans 17 amino acids. The CDR3 DNA reads TGCGCCAGCAGCCAAGATAGGGGCGGGGGGGCCGCAGATACGCAGTATTTT. The encoded protein is CASSQDRGGGAADTQYF.

The chain uses TRBV6-6 and TRBJ2-7; the D is unclear. V lost 2 bases and J 2 bases, leaving 4 bases between the germline ends. The CDR3 sequence is 12 residues long. Per germline, CDR1 MNHNY and CDR2 SVGAGI (reference sequence). Here the CDR3 reads CASSYGPYEQYF. Written as DNA, the CDR3 is TGTGCCAGCAGTTACGGGCCCTACGAGCAGTACTTC.

A note on this clone: An end of the junction does not agree with germline; a read error may underlie this. The chain recombines TRBV28 with TRBJ1-1, with 10 nucleotides matching TRBD1. This CDR3 comprises 12 residues. Per the germline V gene, CDR1 is MDHEN and CDR2 is SYDVKM. The CDR3 DNA reads as TGTGCCAGCAGCCAGCCCGACAGGGGGCGTTTTTTT. This codes for CASSQPDRGRFF.

The chain employs TRBV18 and TRBJ2-1, with 11 bases matching TRBD2. Trimming took 2 bases from V and 2 from J; bases not matched to a gene: 2. The CDR3 has 16 amino acids. The germline V gene has CDR1 KGHSH and CDR2 LQKENI. The CDR3 reads CASSPSTSGTYNEQFF. CDR3 nucleotide sequence: TGTGCCAGCTCACCATCGACTAGCGGGACCTACAATGAGCAGTTCTTC.

This rearrangement joins TRBV6-5 to TRBJ1-2; 7 nucleotides agree with TRBD1. There are 14 residues in the CDR3. V lost 10 bases, J lost 4 bases, and 12 bases stayed unmatched. From germline, CDR1 is MNHEY and CDR2 SVGAGI. CDR3 protein: CAIGSGTASYGYTF. The CDR3 nucleotides are TGTGCCATCGGCTCGGGGACAGCTTCCTATGGCTACACCTTC.

The rearrangement links TRBV6-5 to TRBJ1-1; 7 bases line up with TRBD1. Trimming cost V 2 bases and J 5 bases; bases outside gene matches: 5. Germline lookup yields CDR1 MNHEY and CDR2 SVGAGI. There are 14 residues in the CDR3. The CDR3: CASSYDGTATEAFF. The CDR3 DNA follows: TGTGCCAGCAGTTACGATGGGACAGCTACTGAAGCTTTCTTT.

The chain uses TRBV29-1 and TRBJ1-3, with 7 bases that match TRBD1. J lost 8 bases, V lost 7 bases, and 2 bases had no gene match. Germline CDR1 is SQVTM and CDR2 is ANQGSEA. This CDR3 contains 10 residues. In DNA form, the CDR3 reads TGCAGCGCAGGGACAGACACCATATATTTT. Translated: CSAGTDTIYF.

With regard to this clone: It is unclear where the CDR3 begins or ends on the DNA, so no DNA is shown, and the CDR3 is as TCRdb lists it. The CDR3 here is CAIGSVPAVGRRDLTDTQYF. The chain couples TRBV10-3 to TRBJ2-3; TRBD2, the table's D call, lacks a check against the DNA. The CDR3 totals 20 residues, both ends included. CDR1 and CDR2 from the germline V gene are ENHRY and SYGVKD.

The J gene is TRBJ1-3, the V gene TRBV9, with 7 bases aligning to TRBD1. After removal of 4 bases from V and 8 bases from J, the junction contained 9 bases not matched to a gene. The germline V gene has CDR1 SGDLS and CDR2 YYNGEE. The CDR3 covers 14 residues. The CDR3 DNA sequence: TGTGCCAGCAGCACACGACAGGGTTGGGACACCATATATTTT. This gives the protein CASSTRQGWDTIYF.

This chain joins TRBV30 and TRBJ2-7; D remains ambiguous. V gave up 0 bases and J gave up 5 bases, with 5 bases separating them. The CDR3 has 11 residues. Germline CDR1 and CDR2: GTSNPN and SVGIG (reference sequence). The CDR3 DNA is TGTGCCTGGAGTGTGCAGAACGAGCAGTACTTC. Translation: CAWSVQNEQYF.

This sequence joins TRBV9 and TRBJ2-1; TRBD2 agrees at 9 bases. V was clipped by 3 bases and J by 3 bases; unmatched bases: 13. CDR1 is SGDLS, CDR2 YYNGEE, per germline. This CDR3 is built from 18 residues. CDR3 coding DNA: TGTGCCAGCAGCGAGCTGAGAATTAGCGGGAGTGGCTACAATGAGCAGTTCTTC. Its translation: CASSELRISGSGYNEQFF.

The chain combines TRBV19 with TRBJ1-5; the D is unclear. The ends were cut back, 0 bases at V and 4 bases at J, with 7 bases in the middle. CDR1 LNHDA and CDR2 SQIVND come from the germline V gene (reference sequence). This CDR3 contains 14 residues. The CDR3 protein is CASSIDHLNQPQHF. Here the CDR3 DNA reads TGTGCCAGTAGTATAGATCACTTAAATCAGCCCCAGCATTTT. Using reference TRBV19 and TRBJ1-5 for the parts outside the CDR3, the full variable domain is DGGITQSPKYLFRKEGQNVTLSCEQNLNHDAMYWYRQDPGQGLRLIYYSQIVNDFQKGDIAEGYSVSREKKESFPLTVTSAQKNPTAFYLCASSIDHLNQPQHFGDGTRLSIL.

The chain couples TRBV27 to TRBJ1-5; D is undetermined. This CDR3 comprises 12 residues. The germline V gene has CDR1 MNHEY and CDR2 SMNVEV (reference sequence). V lost 3 bases and J 7 bases, leaving 7 bases between the germline ends. CDR3 nucleotides: TGTGCCAGCAGTTTTCTCGGGCAGCCCCAGCATTTT. Its protein is CASSFLGQPQHF.